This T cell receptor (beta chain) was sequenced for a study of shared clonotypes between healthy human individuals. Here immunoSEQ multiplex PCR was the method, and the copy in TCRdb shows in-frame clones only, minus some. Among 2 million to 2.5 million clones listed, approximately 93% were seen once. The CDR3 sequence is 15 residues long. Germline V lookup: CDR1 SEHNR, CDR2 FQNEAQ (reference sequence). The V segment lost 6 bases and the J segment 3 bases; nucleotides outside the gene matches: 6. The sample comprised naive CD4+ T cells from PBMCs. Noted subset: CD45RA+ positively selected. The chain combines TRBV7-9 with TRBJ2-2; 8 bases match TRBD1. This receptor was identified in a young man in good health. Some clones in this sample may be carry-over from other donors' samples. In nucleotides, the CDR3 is TGTGCCAGCAGTGACGGACAGGGTTACACCGGGGAGCTGTTTTTT. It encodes CASSDGQGYTGELFF.